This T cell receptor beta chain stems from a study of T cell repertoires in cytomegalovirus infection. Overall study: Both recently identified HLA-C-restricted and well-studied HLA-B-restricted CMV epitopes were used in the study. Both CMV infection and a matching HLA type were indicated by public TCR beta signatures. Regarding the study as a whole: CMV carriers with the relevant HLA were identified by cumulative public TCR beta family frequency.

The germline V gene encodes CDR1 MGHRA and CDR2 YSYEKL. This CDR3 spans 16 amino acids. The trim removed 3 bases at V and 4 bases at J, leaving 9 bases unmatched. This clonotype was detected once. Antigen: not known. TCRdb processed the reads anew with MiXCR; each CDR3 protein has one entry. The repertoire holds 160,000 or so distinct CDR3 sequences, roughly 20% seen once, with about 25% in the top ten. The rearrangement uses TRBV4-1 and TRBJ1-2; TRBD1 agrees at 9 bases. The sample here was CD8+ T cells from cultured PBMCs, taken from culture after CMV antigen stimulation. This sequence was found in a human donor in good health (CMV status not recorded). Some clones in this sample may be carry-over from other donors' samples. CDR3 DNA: TGCGCCAGCAGCCACCCACCGGGACAGGGAAGCTATGGCTACACCTTC. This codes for CASSHPPGQGSYGYTF.